These T cell receptor beta chains were read from a single sample in a study of Ad26.COV2.S vaccination and SARS-CoV-2 variants. Sequenced by immunoSEQ multiplex PCR; TCRdb stores in-frame clones only, minus some. Here the sample spans about 220,000 clones, around 87% being singletons. The sequencing used peripheral blood, collected in a trial of Ad26.COV2.S vaccine versus placebo. These receptors came from a person aged 18 to 59 who received the Ad26.COV2.S COVID-19 vaccine or a placebo. CDR3s include the opening cysteine and the closing phenylalanine or tryptophan. The D gene is left open where the match is weak. Size values are once, few and many counts, or a class for expanded clones, and some rows have none.

d_call	clone_size	v_call	j_call	cdr3_aa	cdr3_nt
TRBD1	.	TRBV19	TRBJ1-5	CASSIGTEDQPQHF	TGTGCCAGTAGTATCGGGACAGAAGATCAGCCCCAGCATTTT
.	.	TRBV19	TRBJ1-2	CASTRGLSYGYTF	TGTGCCAGTACCAGGGGCCTTTCCTATGGCTACACCTTC
.	.	TRBV19	TRBJ1-1	CASSTPRGLSTEAFF	TGTGCCAGTAGTACTCCAAGGGGGTTGAGCACTGAAGCTTTCTTT
.	few	TRBV7-2	TRBJ1-5	CASSPGAVYSNQPQHF	TGTGCCAGCAGCCCCGGCGCAGTCTATAGCAATCAGCCCCAGCATTTT
TRBD1	.	TRBV7-9	TRBJ1-2	CASSNKWDRGSRGYTF	TGTGCCAGCAGCAATAAGTGGGACAGGGGTTCCCGGGGCTACACCTTC
TRBD2	.	TRBV5-1	TRBJ2-5	CASSLWAGEEETQYF	TGCGCCAGCAGCTTGTGGGCGGGGGAGGAAGAGACCCAGTACTTC
.	.	TRBV9	TRBJ1-1	CASSARDQEAFF	TGTGCCAGCAGCGCCCGGGACCAAGAAGCTTTCTTT
.	.	TRBV6-4	TRBJ1-4	CASSDSGAPNEKLFF	TGTGCCAGCAGTGACTCAGGGGCGCCTAATGAAAAACTGTTTTTT
.	once	TRBV7-2	TRBJ2-1	CASWDGGGNEQFF	TGTGCCAGCTGGGACGGAGGAGGGAATGAGCAGTTCTTC
TRBD2	.	TRBV5-1	TRBJ2-5	CASSFAGGKEETQYF	TGCGCCAGCAGCTTTGCGGGGGGAAAAGAAGAGACCCAGTACTTC
.	.	TRBV15	TRBJ1-1	CATSRSAPTDLGAFF	TGTGCCACCAGCAGATCGGCCCCGACGGACTTGGGAGCTTTCTTT
TRBD2	.	TRBV7-2	TRBJ2-1	CASSQKRGGRLDNEQFF	TGTGCCAGCAGCCAAAAGCGGGGGGGCCGGTTAGACAATGAGCAGTTCTTC
.	.	TRBV5-1	TRBJ2-7	CASKPLGASVEQYF	TGCGCCAGCAAACCCTTGGGAGCTTCTGTCGAGCAGTACTTC
.	.	TRBV6-1	TRBJ2-7	CASSETTHPTYEQYF	TGTGCCAGCAGTGAAACAACGCATCCTACCTACGAGCAGTACTTC
.	once	TRBV9	TRBJ2-5	CASSTTGSAGETQYF	TGTGCCAGCAGCACGACGGGCAGTGCGGGGGAGACCCAGTACTTC
TRBD1	.	TRBV7-2	TRBJ2-7	CASSAGTGASSYEQYF	TGTGCCAGCAGCGCCGGGACAGGGGCCAGCTCCTACGAGCAGTACTTC
.	.	TRBV6-5	TRBJ1-1	CASSYSPDGTEAFF	TGTGCCAGCAGTTACTCGCCGGATGGCACTGAAGCTTTCTTT
TRBD2	few	TRBV6-2/TRBV6-3	TRBJ2-7	CASSYGAGDYEQYF	TGTGCCAGCAGTTACGGGGCGGGAGACTACGAGCAGTACTTC
.	.	TRBV4-2	TRBJ2-7	CASSQETGSPSYEQYF	TGTGCCAGCAGCCAAGAAACAGGTTCCCCGTCGTACGAGCAGTACTTC
.	.	TRBV19	TRBJ2-7	CASSIGTHSYEQYF	TGTGCCAGTAGTATAGGGACACACTCCTACGAGCAGTACTTC
.	.	TRBV11-2	TRBJ2-5	CASSLVRGPQETQYF	TGTGCCAGCAGCTTAGTGCGGGGACCCCAAGAGACCCAGTACTTC
.	.	TRBV29-1	TRBJ2-1	CSVAGTNEQFF	TGCAGCGTTGCAGGGACAAATGAGCAGTTCTTC
.	.	TRBV2	TRBJ1-5	CASSEAGVGNQPQHF	TGTGCCAGCAGTGAGGCGGGCGTGGGGAATCAGCCCCAGCATTTT